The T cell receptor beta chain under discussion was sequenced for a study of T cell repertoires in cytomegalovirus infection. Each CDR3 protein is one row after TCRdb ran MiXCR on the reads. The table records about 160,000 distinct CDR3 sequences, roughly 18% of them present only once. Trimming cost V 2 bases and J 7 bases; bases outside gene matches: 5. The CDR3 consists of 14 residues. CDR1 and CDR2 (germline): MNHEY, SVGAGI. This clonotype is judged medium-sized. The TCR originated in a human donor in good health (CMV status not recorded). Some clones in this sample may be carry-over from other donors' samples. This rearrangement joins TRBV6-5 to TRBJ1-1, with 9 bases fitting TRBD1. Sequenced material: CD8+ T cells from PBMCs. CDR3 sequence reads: CASSYTDRGVEAFF. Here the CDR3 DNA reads TGTGCCAGCAGTTACACAGACAGGGGGGTTGAAGCTTTCTTT.